Below, 21 T cell receptor beta chains from the same sample are listed, as sequenced in a study of radiation and T cells in renal cell carcinoma. Time point here: baseline pretreatment blood. Described treatment: 15 Gy SBRT to primary tumor, nephrectomy 4 weeks later. Profiled with immunoSEQ multiplex PCR; TCRdb holds only in-frame clones, not every one. Counted here are 150,000 or so clones, about 87% occurring once; the ten biggest clones make up about 4%. Sequenced here: blood, sampled from a patient whose treatment included radiotherapy and nephrectomy. The receptor source for this set is a woman between 65 and 79 years old with renal cell carcinoma.

The rearrangement joins TRBV7-2 to TRBJ2-2; TRBD1 is a possible D gene (6 bases). Trimming removed 6 bases at V and 3 bases at J, with 8 bases between. This CDR3 region has 13 residues. Germline V gene lookup returns CDR1 SGHTA and CDR2 FQGNSA. As DNA, the CDR3 is TGTGCCAGCAGTCAGGGGTACACCGGGGAGCTGTTTTTT. Translated, it gives CASSQGYTGELFF.

This sequence joins TRBV6-1 and TRBJ2-3; no clear D gene. The V end lost 0 bases, the J end lost 2 bases, and 12 bases lay between the germline ends. Per the germline V gene, CDR1 is MNHNS and CDR2 is SASEGT. The CDR3 spans 16 residues. Written as DNA, the CDR3 is TGTGCCAGCAGTGAAGCGAACAGCCATTACACAGATACGCAGTATTTT. Translating it yields CASSEANSHYTDTQYF.

The rearrangement links TRBV6-1 to TRBJ2-6; D remains ambiguous. Deletions cut 7 bases from V and 0 bases from J, with 7 bases between. The CDR3 extends over 14 amino acids. Germline V gene sequence: CDR1 MNHNS, CDR2 SASEGT. CDR3 bases: TGTGCCAGCAAGCAAGTCTCTGGGGCCAACGTCCTGACTTTC. This encodes CASKQVSGANVLTF.

This chain joins TRBV6-6 and TRBJ1-3, with D hard to call. Germline CDR1 is MNHNY and CDR2 is SVGAGI (reference sequence). CDR3 size: 14 residues. Trimming shortened V by 5 bases and J by 1 base, and 9 bases separated the two germline ends. As DNA, the CDR3 is TGTGCCAGCAGTCGCCTGGGATCTGGAAACACCATATATTTT. Its protein is CASSRLGSGNTIYF.

The chain carries TRBV4-3 and TRBJ2-2; 8 bases map to TRBD2. CDR1 and CDR2 (germline): LGHNA, YSLEER. The CDR3 loop spans 16 amino acids. The J segment lost 5 bases and the V segment lost 3 bases, leaving 8 bases of the junction unmatched. The CDR3 DNA follows: TGCGCCAGCAGCCAGGTTATAACTAGCGGTACCGGGGAGCTGTTTTTT. Translating gives CASSQVITSGTGELFF.

The chain carries TRBV11-2 and TRBJ2-6, with 8 bases fitting TRBD1. The CDR3 has 17 residues. V lost 5 bases and J lost 2; bases outside the gene matches: 8. Germline V gene data show CDR1 as SGHAT and CDR2 as FQNNGV. The CDR3 loop is CASSTSRDRTGANVLTF. As DNA, the CDR3 is TGTGCCAGCAGCACATCCCGGGACAGGACTGGGGCCAACGTCCTGACTTTC.

This sequence joins TRBV6-6 and TRBJ2-6, with D unclear. Germline CDR1 reads MNHNY; CDR2 reads SVGAGI (reference sequence). This CDR3 region has 15 residues. Trimming removed 1 base at V and 4 bases at J, with 8 bases between. CDR3 in amino acids: CASSYLSSGANVLTF. CDR3 coding DNA: TGTGCCAGCAGTTACTTGAGTTCCGGGGCCAACGTCCTGACTTTC.

J is TRBJ1-4 and V is TRBV2; tentative D call: TRBD1 (5 bases). CDR1 and CDR2 (germline): SNHLY, FYNNEI. V lost 8 bases and J lost 6, with 16 bases in between. This CDR3 has 14 residues. The CDR3 DNA follows: TGTGCCAGCCTCATGGGGGGGAGGCATGAAAAACTGTTTTTT. Translating it yields CASLMGGRHEKLFF. The complete variable domain, with remaining parts taken from reference TRBV2 and TRBJ1-4, reads EPEVTQTPSHQVTQMGQEVILRCVPISNHLYFYWYRQILGQKVEFLVSFYNNEISEKSEIFDDQFSVERPDGSNFTLKIRSTKLEDSAMYFCASLMGGRHEKLFFGSGTQLSVL.

This clone showed up just once. V and J are TRBV9 and TRBJ2-1; D not resolved. The germline V gene has CDR1 SGDLS and CDR2 YYNGEE. With 4 bases removed from V and 4 bases from J, the gap between germline ends came to 12 bases. The CDR3 is made up of 14 amino acids. The CDR3 DNA sequence: TGTGCCAGCAGCTCCCCCGGGCCTTACAATGAGCAGTTCTTC. Amino acid sequence: CASSSPGPYNEQFF.

This clone was seen a handful of times. The chain couples TRBV29-1 to TRBJ1-1; D gene uncertain. Germline loops: CDR1 SQVTM, CDR2 ANQGSEA. Trimming pared 3 bases from V and 1 base from J, leaving 9 bases between. CDR3 length: 13 amino acids. The CDR3: CSVDLKGNTEAFF. The CDR3 region has the DNA TGCAGCGTTGATTTGAAGGGGAACACTGAAGCTTTCTTT. Together with reference TRBV29-1 and TRBJ1-1, the CDR3 gives the full variable domain: SAVISQKPSRDICQRGTSLTIQCQVDSQVTMMFWYRQQPGQSLTLIATANQGSEATYESGFVIDKFPISRPNLTFSTLTVSNMSPEDSSIYLCSVDLKGNTEAFFGQGTRLTVV.

The chain couples TRBV6-5 to TRBJ1-6; 8 bases are a match to TRBD1. V trimming: 5 bases; J trimming: 10 bases; junction bases outside the gene matches: 4. Germline lookup yields CDR1 MNHEY and CDR2 SVGAGI. The CDR3 is 13 residues long. The CDR3 protein is CASSDRGKSPLHF. The CDR3 nucleotides are TGTGCCAGCAGTGACAGGGGAAAATCACCCCTCCACTTT.

This clone was recorded a few times. V is TRBV30 and J is TRBJ1-1; D is uncertain. Trimming removed 2 bases from V and 0 bases from J, with 7 bases in between. CDR1 and CDR2 from the germline V gene are GTSNPN and SVGIG (reference sequence). CDR3 size: 13 residues. CDR3 sequence (DNA): TGTGCCTGGAGTAAGGATTTGAACACTGAAGCTTTCTTT. Its protein is CAWSKDLNTEAFF.

The J gene is TRBJ2-2, the V gene TRBV18; D is uncertain. CDR1 KGHSH and CDR2 LQKENI come from the germline V gene. The CDR3 is 11 residues long. Trimming left V 4 bases short and J 6 bases short, with 3 bases between. CDR3 sequence (DNA): TGTGCCAGCTCACGGCCCGGGGAGCTGTTTTTT. Its translation is CASSRPGELFF.

The chain links TRBV2 to TRBJ2-2, with 8 bases that match TRBD1. The CDR3 has 15 amino acids. Germline CDR1 and CDR2: SNHLY and FYNNEI. The junction had 9 bases not matched to a gene; V was cut back by 7 bases and J by 5 bases. CDR3 coding DNA: TGTGCCAGCAATGTAGGACAGGGATGGACCGGGGAGCTGTTTTTT. Amino acid sequence: CASNVGQGWTGELFF.

The CDR3 is CASSSPPGGYTF. The CDR3 DNA reads TGTGCCAGCAGCTCCCCTCCCGGGGGCTACACCTTC. The chain employs TRBV7-9 and TRBJ1-2; no firm D call. Trimming took off 4 bases at V and 8 bases at J, with 11 bases between the two ends. CDR1 is SEHNR and CDR2 is FQNEAQ in the germline V gene (reference sequence). The CDR3 consists of 12 residues.

The chain recombines TRBV5-1 with TRBJ2-1; D is undetermined. The CDR3 covers 15 residues. Trimming took off 3 bases at V and 0 bases at J, with 10 bases between the two ends. Germline V gene sequence: CDR1 SGHRS, CDR2 YFSETQ. The CDR3 nucleotides read TGCGCCAGCAGCTCGTCGGCCGACTCCTACAATGAGCAGTTCTTC. Protein product: CASSSSADSYNEQFF.

The gene calls are TRBV5-4 and TRBJ2-4; tentatively, D is TRBD1 (5 bases). CDR1 SGHNT and CDR2 YYREEE come from the germline V gene (reference sequence). V lost 0 bases to trimming and J lost 8 bases, with 12 bases between them. The CDR3 is 14 residues long. This CDR3 reads CASSLEGPRDIQYF. The CDR3 DNA follows: TGTGCCAGCAGCTTGGAGGGCCCCAGGGACATTCAGTACTTC. The entire variable domain, with the rest obtained from reference TRBV5-4 and TRBJ2-4, is as follows: ETGVTQSPTHLIKTRGQQVTLRCSSQSGHNTVSWYQQALGQGPQFIFQYYREEENGRGNFPPRFSGLQFPNYSSELNVNALELDDSALYLCASSLEGPRDIQYFGAGTRLSVL.

This chain connects TRBV11-2 to TRBJ1-6, with 8 bases aligning to TRBD1. V shed 5 bases and J 12 bases; nucleotides not matched to a gene: 6. This CDR3 has 13 amino acids. Germline-derived CDR1 and CDR2 are SGHAT and FQNNGV. The DNA for the CDR3 is TGTGCCAGCAGCGTGACAGGGGCGAGACCCCTCCACTTT. Its translation is CASSVTGARPLHF.

This clone has only a few counts. The chain recombines TRBV10-3 with TRBJ1-1; D is unclear. V was pared by 0 bases and J by 11 bases, with 10 bases between. This CDR3 is 12 amino acids long. Germline assignment: CDR1 ENHRY and CDR2 SYGVKD. The CDR3 coding sequence is TGTGCCATCAGTGAGTCATTGGGTCGGGCTTTCTTT. Translation: CAISESLGRAFF.

The genes are TRBV28 and TRBJ2-3, with TRBD2 matching 12 bases. V lost 5 bases and J lost 6; bases outside the gene matches: 6. Germline CDR1 MDHEN, CDR2 SYDVKM. The CDR3 is 15 residues long. CDR3 nucleotide sequence: TGTGCCAGCAGTGGGACTAGCGGGCGAGGGGATACGCAGTATTTT. Translated: CASSGTSGRGDTQYF.

The chain links TRBV6-5 to TRBJ1-1; D is unresolved. V shed 6 bases and J shed 0 bases, with 8 bases lying between them. This CDR3 is built from 13 residues. Germline CDR1 reads MNHEY; CDR2 reads SVGAGI. The CDR3 region is CASRTELNTEAFF. CDR3 nucleotides: TGTGCCAGCAGAACAGAACTGAACACTGAAGCTTTCTTT.